This T cell receptor beta chain was captured in a study of regulatory T cells in long-lasting Graves disease. Researchers made TCR beta libraries by using iRepertoire HTBI primers and running Arm-PCR on CDR3 regions. Each CDR3 protein is one row after TCRdb ran MiXCR on the multiplex PCR reads. Here the sample spans about 500,000 distinct CDR3 sequences, 12% being singletons. The table lists this clonotype with many counts. Time point meaning: newly diagnosed GD, antithyroid drugs for less than 3 months. PBMC-derived RNA was used for the TCR library. V shed 2 bases and J shed 4 bases, with 11 bases lying between them. The CDR3 sequence is 13 residues long. CDR1 DFQATT and CDR2 SNEGSKA come from the germline V gene (reference sequence). The sample also formed part of further work on T cells in Graves' hyperthyroidism and ophthalmopathy.

The receptor was isolated from a woman aged 25-40 years with Graves disease. The sequenced sample was peripheral blood mononuclear cells (PBMCs), obtained at new diagnosis, from a patient treated with antithyroid drugs. V usage is TRBV20-1 and J usage is TRBJ1-1, with unresolved D. The CDR3 DNA follows: TGCAGTGCTAGACGGGCCCGGGGCACTGAAGCTTTCTTT. It is translated as CSARRARGTEAFF.